This TCR beta chain was obtained from a study of cytomegalovirus exposure and HLA in healthy donors. Broader study findings: Other equally common chains were less clonally expanded than HLA-associated TCR beta chains, a later analysis showed. In an earlier analysis, most TCR beta V segments were productive about 87% or about 30% of the time.

There are 17 residues in the CDR3. Germline V gene sequence: CDR1 SGDLS, CDR2 YYNGEE. J gave up 5 bases and V 2 bases, and 9 bases lay outside the gene matches. Comments on this clone: Its antigen is not known.

The PCR was carried out with 60 Vbeta primers and 13 Jbeta primers. The method was immunoSEQ multiplex PCR; TCRdb's version includes in-frame clones alone and lacks a portion of them. In the table there are more than 100,000 clones, roughly 78% of which are singletons. The sequence was obtained from a woman in her thirties in good health and CMV-seropositive. Input material: PBMCs. The V call is TRBV9, the J call TRBJ2-2, with TRBD1 identical over 10 bases. DNA of the CDR3: TGTGCCAGCAGCGTCCATAGACAGGGGGCTGGGACCGGGGAGCTGTTTTTT. Translating gives CASSVHRQGAGTGELFF.